This passage covers 8 T cell receptor beta chains from one sample sequenced in a study of siplizumab effects on memory and regulatory T cells (dated by TCRdb to between 2018 and 2021). The library was obtained by the immunoSEQ multiplex PCR assay. TCRdb took this table from immuneACCESS and kept in-frame rearrangements with V and J called. Such tables lack part of the clones; where checked against another copy, unresolved V genes explain under half of the gap, and the rest is unexplained. Here the sample has fewer than 120,000 clones; around nine tenths occur a single time. The ten largest clones take up roughly 1.4% of the sample. Sample: CD4+ T cells sorted from blood. These receptors originate from a human donor in good health.

The chain couples TRBV6-1 to TRBJ2-5; 7 bases line up with TRBD1. The end of the DNA fits TRBJ2-7 better, so the J call may be wrong. The CDR3 spans 16 residues. Germline CDR1 reads MNHNS; CDR2 reads SASEGT. CDR3 residues: CASSELLRQGSYEQYF. CDR3 sequence (DNA): TGTGCCAGCAGTGAACTACTCAGACAGGGTTCCTACGAGCAGTACTTC.

About this clone: One end of the junction is discordant with germline, which a read error may explain. This sequence joins TRBV11-2 and TRBJ2-4; D remains unclear. Germline CDR1 and CDR2: SGHAT and FQNNGV. This CDR3 spans 11 amino acids. The CDR3 DNA is TGTGCCAGCAGCTTAGATCTTGCCCTTGTCTTC. It encodes CASSLDLALVF.

The V and J genes are TRBV12-2 and TRBJ2-7; TRBD1 was called by the table and not checked on the DNA. TRBV12-2 is tagged as a pseudogene. The CDR3 covers 16 residues. The DNA for the CDR3 is TGTGCAAGTCGCTTACTCCTGTCACAGATCCCCTACGAGCAGTACTTC. It yields the protein CASRLLLSQIPYEQYF.

The V and J genes are TRBV11-3 and TRBJ2-5; 7 nucleotides agree with TRBD2. V was pared by 5 bases and J by 6 bases, with 3 bases of the junction left unmatched. This CDR3 has 12 residues. The V gene's germline CDR1 is SGHNT and CDR2 YENEEA. The CDR3 coding sequence is TGTGCCAGCAGCCCGGGGGGTAAGACCCAGTACTTC. Amino acid sequence: CASSPGGKTQYF.

The chain has TRBV12-5 and TRBJ2-6, with a tentative D call TRBD2 (6 bases). Germline values: CDR1 LGHNT, CDR2 FRNRAP. V was clipped by 4 bases and J by 6 bases, with 22 bases between them. The CDR3 is 18 amino acids. The CDR3 spells CASGSPRGTGRAANVLTF. For the CDR3, the DNA is TGTGCTAGTGGTTCGCCCCGGGGGACGGGCAGGGCGGCCAACGTCCTGACTTTC.

The V and J genes are TRBV2 and TRBJ2-5; D gene unclear. Germline values: CDR1 SNHLY, CDR2 FYNNEI. The CDR3 is made up of 11 amino acids. The V and J ends lost 7 bases and 3 bases respectively, with 6 bases between them. CDR3 sequence: CASTVEETQYF. The CDR3 DNA sequence: TGTGCCAGCACCGTAGAAGAGACCCAGTACTTC.

The chain carries TRBV6-1 and TRBJ2-7, with 7 bases lining up with TRBD1. With 3 bases clipped from V and 4 bases from J, the junction kept 6 bases outside the gene matches. Germline V lookup: CDR1 MNHNS, CDR2 SASEGT. This CDR3 is built from 14 residues. The CDR3 spells CASSELGQRYEQYF. The CDR3 region has the DNA TGTGCCAGCAGTGAGTTGGGACAGCGTTACGAGCAGTACTTC.

The chain links TRBV27 to TRBJ2-2; D is unclear. Deletions cut 3 bases from V and 3 bases from J, with 14 bases between. Germline V gives CDR1 MNHEY, CDR2 SMNVEV (reference sequence). This CDR3 region has 16 residues. CDR3 coding DNA: TGTGCCAGCAGTTTTAAAGGAGAGGTCGACACCGGGGAGCTGTTTTTT. It is translated as CASSFKGEVDTGELFF.